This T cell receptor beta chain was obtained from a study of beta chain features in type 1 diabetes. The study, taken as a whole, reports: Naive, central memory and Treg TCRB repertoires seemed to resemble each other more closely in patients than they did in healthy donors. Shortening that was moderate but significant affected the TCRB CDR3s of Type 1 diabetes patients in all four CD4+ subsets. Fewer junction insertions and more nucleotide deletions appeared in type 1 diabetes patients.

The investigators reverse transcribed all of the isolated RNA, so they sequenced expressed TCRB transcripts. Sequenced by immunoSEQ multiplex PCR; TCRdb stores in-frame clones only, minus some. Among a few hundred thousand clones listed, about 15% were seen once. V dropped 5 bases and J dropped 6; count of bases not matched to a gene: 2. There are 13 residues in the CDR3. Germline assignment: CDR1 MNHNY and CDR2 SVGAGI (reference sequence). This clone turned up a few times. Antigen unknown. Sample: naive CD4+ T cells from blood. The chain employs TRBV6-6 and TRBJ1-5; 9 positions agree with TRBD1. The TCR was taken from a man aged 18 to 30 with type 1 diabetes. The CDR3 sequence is CASSRTGVQPQHF. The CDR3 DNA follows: TGTGCCAGCAGTCGGACAGGGGTTCAGCCCCAGCATTTT.